This T cell receptor beta chain was found in a study of blood T cell repertoires in COVID-19. Study summary: In each case, the material was cDNA or gDNA derived from T cells, B-cell-depleted T cells, or PBMCs.

This CDR3 is built from 12 residues. V was clipped by 2 bases and J by 7 bases, with 8 bases between them. The V gene's germline CDR1 is MNHEY and CDR2 SVGAGI. Data came from immunoSEQ multiplex PCR; TCRdb stores just in-frame clones and leaves some out. The table has more than 80,000 clones, approximately 82% seen once. This clonotype was sampled from a man between 50 and 59 years old with active or convalescent COVID-19. The chain recombines TRBV6-5 with TRBJ1-2, with D maybe TRBD1 (5 bases). Source material: peripheral blood. In DNA, the CDR3 is TGTGCCAGCAGTTACGCAGGGATTGGCTACACCTTC. As protein: CASSYAGIGYTF.